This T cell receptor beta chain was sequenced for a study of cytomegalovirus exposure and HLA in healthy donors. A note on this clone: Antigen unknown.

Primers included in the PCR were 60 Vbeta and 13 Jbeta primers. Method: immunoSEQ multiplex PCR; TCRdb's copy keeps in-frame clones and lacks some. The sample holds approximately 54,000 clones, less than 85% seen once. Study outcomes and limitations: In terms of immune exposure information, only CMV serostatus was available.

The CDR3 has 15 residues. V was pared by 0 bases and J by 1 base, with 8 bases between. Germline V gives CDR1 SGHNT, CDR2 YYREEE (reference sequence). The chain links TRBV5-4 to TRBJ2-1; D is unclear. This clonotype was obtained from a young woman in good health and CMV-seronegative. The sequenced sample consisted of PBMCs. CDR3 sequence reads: CASSLAAASYNEQFF. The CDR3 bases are TGTGCCAGCAGCTTGGCGGCGGCATCCTACAATGAGCAGTTCTTC.